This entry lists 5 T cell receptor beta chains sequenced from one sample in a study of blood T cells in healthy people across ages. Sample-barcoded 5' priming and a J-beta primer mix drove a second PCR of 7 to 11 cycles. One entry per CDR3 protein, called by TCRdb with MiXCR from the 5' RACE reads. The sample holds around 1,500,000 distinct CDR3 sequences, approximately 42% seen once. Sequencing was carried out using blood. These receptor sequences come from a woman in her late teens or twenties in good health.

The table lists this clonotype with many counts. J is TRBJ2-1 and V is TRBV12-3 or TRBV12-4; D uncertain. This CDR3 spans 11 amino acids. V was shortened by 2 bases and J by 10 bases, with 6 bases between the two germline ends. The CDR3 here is CASSLNREQFF. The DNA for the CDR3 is TGTGCCAGCAGTTTAAACCGGGAGCAGTTCTTC.

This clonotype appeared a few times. The CDR3 sequence: CASSGTGERYNEQFF. DNA of the CDR3: TGTGCCAGCAGCGGGACAGGGGAAAGGTACAATGAGCAGTTCTTC. The chain combines TRBV7-2 with TRBJ2-1; the match to TRBD1 covers 10 bases. Germline CDR1 SGHTA, CDR2 FQGNSA. With 5 bases clipped from V and 4 bases from J, the junction kept 5 bases outside the gene matches. The CDR3 is 15 amino acids. Complete variable domain (other parts from reference TRBV7-2 and TRBJ2-1): GAGVSQSPSNKVTEKGKDVELRCDPISGHTALYWYRQSLGQGLEFLIYFQGNSAPDKSGLPSDRFSAERTGGSVSTLTIQRTQQEDSAVYLCASSGTGERYNEQFFGPGTRLTVL.

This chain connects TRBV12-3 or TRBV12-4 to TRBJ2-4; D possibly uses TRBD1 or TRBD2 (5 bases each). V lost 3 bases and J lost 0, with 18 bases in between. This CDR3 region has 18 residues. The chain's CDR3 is CASSFVGRGILAKNIQYF. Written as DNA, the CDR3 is TGTGCCAGCAGTTTTGTGGGACGGGGTATTCTAGCCAAAAACATTCAGTACTTC.

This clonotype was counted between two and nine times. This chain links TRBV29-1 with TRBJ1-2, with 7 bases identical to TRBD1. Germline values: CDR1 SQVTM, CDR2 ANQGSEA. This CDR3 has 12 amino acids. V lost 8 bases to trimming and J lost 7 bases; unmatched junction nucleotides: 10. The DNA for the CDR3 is TGCAGCCGGGACAGTAAAAATGCTGGCTACACCTTC. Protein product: CSRDSKNAGYTF.

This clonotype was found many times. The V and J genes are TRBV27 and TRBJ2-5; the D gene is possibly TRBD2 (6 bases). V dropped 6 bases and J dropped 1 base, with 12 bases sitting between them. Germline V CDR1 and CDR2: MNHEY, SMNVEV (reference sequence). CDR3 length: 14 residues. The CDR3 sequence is CASRGLATQETQYF. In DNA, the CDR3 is TGTGCCAGCAGGGGCCTAGCGACCCAAGAGACCCAGTACTTC.